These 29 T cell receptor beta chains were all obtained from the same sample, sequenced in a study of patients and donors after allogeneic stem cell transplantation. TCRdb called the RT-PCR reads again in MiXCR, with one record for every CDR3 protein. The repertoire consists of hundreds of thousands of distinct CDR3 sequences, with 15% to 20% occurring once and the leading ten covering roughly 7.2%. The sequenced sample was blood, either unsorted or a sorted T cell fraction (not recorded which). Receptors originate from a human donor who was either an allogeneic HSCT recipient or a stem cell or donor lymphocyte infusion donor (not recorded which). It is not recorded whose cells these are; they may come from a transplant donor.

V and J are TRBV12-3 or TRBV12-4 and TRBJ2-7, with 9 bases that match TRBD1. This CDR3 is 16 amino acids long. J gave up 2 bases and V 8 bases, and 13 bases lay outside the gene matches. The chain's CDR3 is CASGGRGTGSAYEQYF. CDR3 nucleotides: TGTGCCAGCGGGGGTCGGGGGACAGGGAGCGCCTACGAGCAGTACTTC.

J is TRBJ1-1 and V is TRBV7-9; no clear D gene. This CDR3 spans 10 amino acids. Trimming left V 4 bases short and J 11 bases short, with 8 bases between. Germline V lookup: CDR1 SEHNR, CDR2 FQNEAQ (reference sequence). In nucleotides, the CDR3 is TGTGCCAGCAGCTCGATGGGGGCTTTCTTT. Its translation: CASSSMGAFF.

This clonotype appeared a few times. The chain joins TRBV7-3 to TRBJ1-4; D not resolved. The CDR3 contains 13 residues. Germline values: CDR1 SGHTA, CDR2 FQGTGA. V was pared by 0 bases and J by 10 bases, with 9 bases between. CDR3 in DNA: TGTGCCAGCAGCTTAACGTCTGACGGAAAACTGTTTTTT. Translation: CASSLTSDGKLFF. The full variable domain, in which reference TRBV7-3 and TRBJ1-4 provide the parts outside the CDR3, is GAGVSQTPSNKVTEKGKYVELRCDPISGHTALYWYRQSLGQGPEFLIYFQGTGAADDSGLPNDRFFAVRPEGSVSTLKIQRTERGDSAVYLCASSLTSDGKLFFGSGTQLSVL.

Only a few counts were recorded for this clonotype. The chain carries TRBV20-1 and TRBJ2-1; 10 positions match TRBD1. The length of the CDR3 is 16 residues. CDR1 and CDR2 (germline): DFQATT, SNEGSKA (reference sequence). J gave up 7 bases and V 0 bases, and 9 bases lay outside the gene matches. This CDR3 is CSARDRGRQGANEQFF. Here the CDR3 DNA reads TGCAGTGCTAGAGATCGCGGAAGACAGGGGGCAAATGAGCAGTTCTTC.

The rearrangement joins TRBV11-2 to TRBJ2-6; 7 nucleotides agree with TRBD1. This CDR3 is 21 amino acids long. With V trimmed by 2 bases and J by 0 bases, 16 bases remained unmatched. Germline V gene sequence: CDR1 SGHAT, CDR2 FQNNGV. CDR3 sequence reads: CASSLYAFSVRGTSGANVLTF. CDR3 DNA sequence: TGTGCCAGCAGCTTATACGCGTTTTCGGTCAGGGGGACCTCTGGGGCCAACGTCCTGACTTTC.

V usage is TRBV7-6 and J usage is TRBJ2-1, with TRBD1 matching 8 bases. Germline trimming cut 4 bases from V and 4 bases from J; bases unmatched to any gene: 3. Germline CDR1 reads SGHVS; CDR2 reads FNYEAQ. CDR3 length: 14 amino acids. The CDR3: CASSSRQGYNEQFF. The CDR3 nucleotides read TGTGCCAGCAGCTCTAGACAGGGGTACAATGAGCAGTTCTTC.

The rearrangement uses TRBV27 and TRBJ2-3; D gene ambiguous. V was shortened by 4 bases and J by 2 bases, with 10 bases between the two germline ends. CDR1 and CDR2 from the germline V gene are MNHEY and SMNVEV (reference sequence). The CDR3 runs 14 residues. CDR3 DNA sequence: TGTGCCAGCAGTTACGGCAGTCCCACAGATACGCAGTATTTT. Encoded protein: CASSYGSPTDTQYF.

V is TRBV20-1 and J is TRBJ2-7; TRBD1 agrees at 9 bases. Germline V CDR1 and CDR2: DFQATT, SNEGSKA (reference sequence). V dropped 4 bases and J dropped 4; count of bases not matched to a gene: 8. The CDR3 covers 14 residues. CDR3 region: CSAIQGAIIYEQYF. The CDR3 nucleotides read TGCAGTGCTATACAGGGGGCAATTATTTACGAGCAGTACTTC.

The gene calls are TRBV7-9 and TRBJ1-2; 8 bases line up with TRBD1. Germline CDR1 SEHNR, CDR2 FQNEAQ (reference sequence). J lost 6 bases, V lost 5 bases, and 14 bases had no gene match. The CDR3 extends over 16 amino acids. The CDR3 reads CASSPGGAADLNGYTF. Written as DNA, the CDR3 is TGTGCCAGCAGCCCAGGGGGCGCCGCGGATTTGAATGGCTACACCTTC.

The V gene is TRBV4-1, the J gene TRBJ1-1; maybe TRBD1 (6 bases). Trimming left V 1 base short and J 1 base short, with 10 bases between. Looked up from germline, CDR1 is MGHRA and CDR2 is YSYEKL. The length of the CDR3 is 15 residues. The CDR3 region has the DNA TGCGCCAGCAGCCAAGGGGGACACTCGAACACTGAAGCTTTCTTT. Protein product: CASSQGGHSNTEAFF.

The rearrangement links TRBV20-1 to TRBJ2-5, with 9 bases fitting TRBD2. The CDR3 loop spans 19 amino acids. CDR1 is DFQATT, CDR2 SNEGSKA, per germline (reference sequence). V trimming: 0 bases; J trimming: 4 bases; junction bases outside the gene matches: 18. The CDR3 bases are TGCAGTGCTAGAGATCGAGCCCCGAGGCGGGAGGGGGATGGAGAGACCCAGTACTTC. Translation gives CSARDRAPRREGDGETQYF.

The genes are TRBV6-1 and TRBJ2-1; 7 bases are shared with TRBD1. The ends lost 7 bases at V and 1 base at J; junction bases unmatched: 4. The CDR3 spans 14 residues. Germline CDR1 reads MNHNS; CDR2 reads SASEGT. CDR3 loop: CASTQGSSYNEQFF. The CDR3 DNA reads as TGTGCCAGCACACAGGGGAGTTCCTACAATGAGCAGTTCTTC.

The CDR3 spells CSVARGSYEQYF. In nucleotides, the CDR3 is TGCAGTGTGGCTCGGGGCTCCTACGAGCAGTACTTC. V gene TRBV20-1 combines with J gene TRBJ2-7, with D perhaps matching TRBD2 (5 bases). Germline CDR1 is DFQATT and CDR2 is SNEGSKA (reference sequence). The CDR3 is 12 residues long. Trimming shortened V by 7 bases and J by 0 bases, and 10 bases separated the two germline ends.

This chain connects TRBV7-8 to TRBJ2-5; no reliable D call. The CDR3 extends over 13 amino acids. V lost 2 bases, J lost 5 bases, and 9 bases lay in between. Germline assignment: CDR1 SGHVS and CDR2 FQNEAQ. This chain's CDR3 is CASSLRWPETQYF. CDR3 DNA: TGTGCCAGCAGCTTACGATGGCCGGAGACCCAGTACTTC.

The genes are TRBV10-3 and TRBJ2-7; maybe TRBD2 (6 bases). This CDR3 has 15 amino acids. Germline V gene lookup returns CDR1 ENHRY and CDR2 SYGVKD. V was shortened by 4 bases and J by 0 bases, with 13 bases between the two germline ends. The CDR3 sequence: CAISAPRDSSYEQYF. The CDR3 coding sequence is TGTGCCATCAGTGCTCCTCGGGACTCCTCCTACGAGCAGTACTTC.

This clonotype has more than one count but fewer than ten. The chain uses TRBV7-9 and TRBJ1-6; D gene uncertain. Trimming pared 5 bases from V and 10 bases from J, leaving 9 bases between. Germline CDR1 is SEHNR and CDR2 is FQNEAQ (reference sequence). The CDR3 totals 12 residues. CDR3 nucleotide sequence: TGTGCCAGCAGCCCTCTAGGCTCACCCCTCCACTTT. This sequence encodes CASSPLGSPLHF. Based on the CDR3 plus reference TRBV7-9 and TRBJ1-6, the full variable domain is DTGVSQNPRHKITKRGQNVTFRCDPISEHNRLYWYRQTLGQGPEFLTYFQNEAQLEKSRLLSDRFSAERPKGSFSTLEIQRTEQGDSAMYLCASSPLGSPLHFGNGTRLTVT.

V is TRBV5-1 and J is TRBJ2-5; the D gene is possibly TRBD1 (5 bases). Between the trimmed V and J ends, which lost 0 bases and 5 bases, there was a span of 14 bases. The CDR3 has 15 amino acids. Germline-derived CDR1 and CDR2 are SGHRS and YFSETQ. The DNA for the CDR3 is TGCGCCAGCAGCTTGGTTTTAGGGGCTTCGGAGACCCAGTACTTC. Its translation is CASSLVLGASETQYF.

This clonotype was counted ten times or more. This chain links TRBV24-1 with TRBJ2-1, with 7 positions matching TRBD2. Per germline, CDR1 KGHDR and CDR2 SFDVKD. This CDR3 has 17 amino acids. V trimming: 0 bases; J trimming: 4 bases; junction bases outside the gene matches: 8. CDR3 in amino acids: CATSDLAAGEAYNEQFF. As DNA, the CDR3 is TGTGCCACCAGTGATTTGGCGGCGGGAGAGGCGTACAATGAGCAGTTCTTC.

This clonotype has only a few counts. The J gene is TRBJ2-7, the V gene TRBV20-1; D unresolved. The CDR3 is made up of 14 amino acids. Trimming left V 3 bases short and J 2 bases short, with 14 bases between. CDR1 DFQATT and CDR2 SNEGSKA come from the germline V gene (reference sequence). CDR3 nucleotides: TGCAGTGCTAGCTCGACCGGGTTACCCTACGAGCAGTACTTC. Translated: CSASSTGLPYEQYF.

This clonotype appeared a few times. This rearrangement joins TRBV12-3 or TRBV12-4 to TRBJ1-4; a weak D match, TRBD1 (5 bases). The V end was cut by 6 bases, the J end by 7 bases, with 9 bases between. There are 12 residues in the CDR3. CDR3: CASRGTPEKLFF. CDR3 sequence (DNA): TGTGCCAGCAGGGGGACCCCTGAAAAACTGTTTTTT.

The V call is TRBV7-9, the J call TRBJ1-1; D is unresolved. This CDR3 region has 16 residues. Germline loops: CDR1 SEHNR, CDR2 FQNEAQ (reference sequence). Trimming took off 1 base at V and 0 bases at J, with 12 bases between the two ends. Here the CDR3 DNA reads TGTGCCAGCAGCTTAGATTGCCGTGTTATGAACACTGAAGCTTTCTTT. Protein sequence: CASSLDCRVMNTEAFF.

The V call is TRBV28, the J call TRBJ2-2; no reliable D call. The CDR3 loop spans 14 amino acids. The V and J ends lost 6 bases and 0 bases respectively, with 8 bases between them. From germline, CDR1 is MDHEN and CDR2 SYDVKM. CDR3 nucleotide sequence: TGTGCCAGCAGGGTCGTCGCGAACACCGGGGAGCTGTTTTTT. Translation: CASRVVANTGELFF.

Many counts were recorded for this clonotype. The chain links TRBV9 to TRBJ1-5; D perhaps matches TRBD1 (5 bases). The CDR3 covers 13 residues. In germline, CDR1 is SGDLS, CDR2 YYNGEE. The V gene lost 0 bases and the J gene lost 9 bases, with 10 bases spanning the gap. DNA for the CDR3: TGTGCCAGCAGCGTAGGCACGGGGGGGCCCCAGCATTTT. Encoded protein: CASSVGTGGPQHF.

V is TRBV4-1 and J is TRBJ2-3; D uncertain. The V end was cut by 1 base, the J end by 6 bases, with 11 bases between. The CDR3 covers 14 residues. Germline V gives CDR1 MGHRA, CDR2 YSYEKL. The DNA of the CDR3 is TGCGCCAGCAGCCAAGGGGTTAGCTGGGATACGCAGTATTTT. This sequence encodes CASSQGVSWDTQYF.

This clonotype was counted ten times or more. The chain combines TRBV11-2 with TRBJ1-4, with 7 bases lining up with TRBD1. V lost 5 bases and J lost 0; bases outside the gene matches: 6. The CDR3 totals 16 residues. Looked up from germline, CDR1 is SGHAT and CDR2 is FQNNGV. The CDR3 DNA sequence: TGTGCCAGCAGCGTGGGACAGACGGCAACTAATGAAAAACTGTTTTTT. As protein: CASSVGQTATNEKLFF.

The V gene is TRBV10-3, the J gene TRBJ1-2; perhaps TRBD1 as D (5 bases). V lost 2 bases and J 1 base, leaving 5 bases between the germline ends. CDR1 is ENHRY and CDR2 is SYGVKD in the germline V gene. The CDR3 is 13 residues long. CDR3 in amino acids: CAISEGGNYGYTF. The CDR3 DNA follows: TGTGCCATCAGTGAGGGGGGTAACTATGGCTACACCTTC.

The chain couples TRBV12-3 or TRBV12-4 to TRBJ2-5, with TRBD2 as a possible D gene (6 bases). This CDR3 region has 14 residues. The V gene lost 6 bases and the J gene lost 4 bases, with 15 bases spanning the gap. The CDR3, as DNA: TGTGCCAGCAGAACCGTTAGGGACTTAGAGACCCAGTACTTC. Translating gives CASRTVRDLETQYF.

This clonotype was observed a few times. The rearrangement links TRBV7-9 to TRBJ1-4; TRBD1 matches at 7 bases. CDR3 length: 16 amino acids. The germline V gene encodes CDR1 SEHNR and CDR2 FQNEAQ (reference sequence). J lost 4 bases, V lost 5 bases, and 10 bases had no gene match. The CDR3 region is CASSLKSGTDNEKLFF. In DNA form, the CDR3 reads TGTGCCAGCAGCCTGAAGTCCGGGACAGATAATGAAAAACTGTTTTTT.

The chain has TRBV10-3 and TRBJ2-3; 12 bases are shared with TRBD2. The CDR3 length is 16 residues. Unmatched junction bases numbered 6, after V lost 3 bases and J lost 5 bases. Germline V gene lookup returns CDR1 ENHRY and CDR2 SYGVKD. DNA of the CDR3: TGTGCCATCAGTGAAGGAAGGGGACTAGCGGGAGATACGCAGTATTTT. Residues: CAISEGRGLAGDTQYF.